Below, 32 T cell receptor beta chains from the same sample are listed, as sequenced in a study of cytomegalovirus exposure and HLA in healthy donors. The PCR employed 60 Vbeta primers together with 13 Jbeta primers. Sequencing used immunoSEQ multiplex PCR; TCRdb keeps in-frame clones, though not all of them. The repertoire holds under 200,000 clones, with around 86% as singletons. The sequencing sample was made of PBMCs. These receptors came from a woman aged 18-30 years in good health and CMV-seronegative.

The rearrangement joins TRBV18 to TRBJ2-1; 13 bases line up with TRBD2. Germline V gives CDR1 KGHSH, CDR2 LQKENI. The CDR3 totals 17 residues. J was trimmed by 9 bases and V by 0 bases; bases with no gene match: 8. The CDR3 DNA sequence: TGTGCCAGCTCACCACCACTGACTAGCGGGGGGCGGGGTGAGCAGTTCTTC. Encoded protein: CASSPPLTSGGRGEQFF.

The chain couples TRBV7-3 to TRBJ2-7, with D possibly being TRBD2 (6 bases). The CDR3 runs to 16 residues. Trimming removed 0 bases at V and 0 bases at J, with 12 bases between. Germline CDR1 and CDR2: SGHTA and FQGTGA. CDR3 amino acids: CASSLTLAPYSYEQYF. The CDR3 DNA is TGTGCCAGCAGCTTAACACTAGCCCCGTACTCCTACGAGCAGTACTTC.

This clone was counted once. This chain links TRBV6-1 with TRBJ2-2; possible D gene TRBD2, 5 bases. V dropped 3 bases and J dropped 3 bases, with 11 bases sitting between them. CDR3 length equals 15 residues. Germline V gene data show CDR1 as MNHNS and CDR2 as SASEGT. CDR3 DNA: TGTGCCAGCAGTGATAGGTCGGGGTACACCGGGGAGCTGTTTTTT. This encodes CASSDRSGYTGELFF.

The genes are TRBV9 and TRBJ2-1; 9 bases agree with TRBD2. Germline lookup yields CDR1 SGDLS and CDR2 YYNGEE. The J segment lost 1 base and the V segment lost 2 bases, leaving 10 bases of the junction unmatched. The CDR3 covers 18 residues. The CDR3 DNA is TGTGCCAGCAGCGTTAAGGTAGCGGGAGAATTATCCTACAATGAGCAGTTCTTC. Amino acids: CASSVKVAGELSYNEQFF.

The gene calls are TRBV5-1 and TRBJ1-6; 8 bases are a match to TRBD1. After removal of 0 bases from V and 9 bases from J, the junction contained 5 bases not matched to a gene. Germline CDR1 reads SGHRS; CDR2 reads YFSETQ. The CDR3 contains 15 residues. The CDR3 bases are TGCGCCAGCAGCTTGGAGGGACAGGCAGGTTCACCCCTCCACTTT. Protein sequence: CASSLEGQAGSPLHF.

This chain links TRBV30 with TRBJ1-5; D not certain. The V end lost 0 bases, the J end lost 7 bases, and 10 bases lay between the germline ends. This CDR3 comprises 13 residues. From germline, CDR1 is GTSNPN and CDR2 SVGIG (reference sequence). The CDR3 here is CAWSVAADQPQHF. CDR3 sequence (DNA): TGTGCCTGGAGTGTAGCGGCGGACCAGCCCCAGCATTTT.

V and J are TRBV19 and TRBJ2-3; 8 nucleotides line up with TRBD2. CDR1 LNHDA and CDR2 SQIVND come from the germline V gene (reference sequence). The CDR3 is 14 amino acids. V dropped 2 bases and J dropped 4; count of bases not matched to a gene: 2. DNA of the CDR3: TGTGCCAGTAGTATAACGGGAGGGGCAGATACGCAGTATTTT. This translates into CASSITGGADTQYF. Drawing the rest from reference TRBV19 and TRBJ2-3, the complete variable domain is DGGITQSPKYLFRKEGQNVTLSCEQNLNHDAMYWYRQDPGQGLRLIYYSQIVNDFQKGDIAEGYSVSREKKESFPLTVTSAQKNPTAFYLCASSITGGADTQYFGPGTRLTVL.

The chain has TRBV19 and TRBJ2-1; no definite D call. The CDR3 sequence is 11 residues long. Trimming cost V 10 bases and J 7 bases, with 11 bases left between them. Per germline, CDR1 LNHDA and CDR2 SQIVND (reference sequence). The CDR3 region is CATEISNEQFF. CDR3 bases: TGTGCCACCGAGATTTCGAATGAGCAGTTCTTC.

The chain has TRBV19 and TRBJ2-6; no reliable D call. Germline CDR1 LNHDA, CDR2 SQIVND (reference sequence). The CDR3 length is 12 residues. V gave up 6 bases and J gave up 7 bases, with 7 bases separating them. CDR3 bases: TGTGCCAGTAGGGCAGAAGCCAACGTCCTGACTTTC. Its translation: CASRAEANVLTF. The full variable domain, rest sourced from reference TRBV19 and TRBJ2-6, is DGGITQSPKYLFRKEGQNVTLSCEQNLNHDAMYWYRQDPGQGLRLIYYSQIVNDFQKGDIAEGYSVSREKKESFPLTVTSAQKNPTAFYLCASRAEANVLTFGAGSRLTVL.

The chain links TRBV28 to TRBJ2-5; 7 positions match TRBD1. The J segment lost 2 bases and the V segment lost 6 bases, leaving 3 bases of the junction unmatched. This CDR3 contains 13 residues. The germline CDR1 and CDR2 sequences are MDHEN and SYDVKM. CDR3 bases: TGTGCCAGCAGGCCGGGACAGCAAGAGACCCAGTACTTC. It is translated as CASRPGQQETQYF.

The chain couples TRBV5-6 to TRBJ1-2, with 9 nucleotides matching TRBD1. V dropped 7 bases and J dropped 5; count of bases not matched to a gene: 15. The CDR3 has 16 amino acids. Germline CDR1 SGHDT, CDR2 YYEEEE. The CDR3 reads CASDGISGTGNYGYTF. CDR3 bases: TGTGCCAGCGATGGCATTTCCGGGACAGGGAATTATGGCTACACCTTC.

The chain employs TRBV6-5 and TRBJ1-4; D not certain. Per germline, CDR1 MNHEY and CDR2 SVGAGI. The CDR3 is 11 amino acids. The ends were cut back, 6 bases at V and 8 bases at J, with 7 bases in the middle. CDR3 DNA sequence: TGTGCCAGCAGCCGAGGGGAAAAACTGTTTTTT. Its translation: CASSRGEKLFF.

The V gene is TRBV7-8, the J gene TRBJ2-5; 10 nucleotides agree with TRBD2. Per germline, CDR1 SGHVS and CDR2 FQNEAQ. With 3 bases clipped from V and 4 bases from J, the junction kept 14 bases outside the gene matches. CDR3 length equals 18 residues. The CDR3 region is CASSLIRLAGVEGETQYF. The CDR3 region has the DNA TGTGCCAGCAGCTTGATCCGTCTAGCGGGAGTTGAAGGAGAGACCCAGTACTTC. The full variable domain, with the rest looked up from reference TRBV7-8 and TRBJ2-5, is GAGVSQSPRYKVAKRGQDVALRCDPISGHVSLFWYQQALGQGPEFLTYFQNEAQLDKSGLPSDRFFAERPEGSVSTLKIQRTQQEDSAVYLCASSLIRLAGVEGETQYFGPGTRLLVL.

CDR3 DNA: TGTGCCAGCAGCTTGGTAGGGGGAATCTACAATGAGCAGTTCTTC. Translating gives CASSLVGGIYNEQFF. The V and J genes are TRBV5-4 and TRBJ2-1; possibly TRBD1 for D (6 bases). The CDR3 contains 15 residues. CDR1 is SGHNT, CDR2 YYREEE, per germline (reference sequence). V was cut by 0 bases and J by 3 bases, with 10 bases left in between.

This chain connects TRBV2 to TRBJ1-1; 8 nucleotides match TRBD1. Germline-derived CDR1 and CDR2 are SNHLY and FYNNEI. J gave up 1 base and V 6 bases, and 10 bases lay outside the gene matches. The length of the CDR3 is 16 residues. CDR3 nucleotides: TGTGCCAGCAGCTTACAGGGGGTAGGAAGGAACACTGAAGCTTTCTTT. This sequence encodes CASSLQGVGRNTEAFF.

The chain couples TRBV6-5 to TRBJ2-1; no clear D gene. From germline, CDR1 is MNHEY and CDR2 SVGAGI. The ends were cut back, 0 bases at V and 9 bases at J, with 9 bases in the middle. The CDR3 has 13 amino acids. The CDR3 sequence is CASSYSPGLEQFF. The CDR3 region has the DNA TGTGCCAGCAGTTACTCGCCTGGGCTTGAGCAGTTCTTC.

Of note for this clone: The sample holds other DNA sequences that translate to the same CDR3. The chain employs TRBV5-1 and TRBJ2-2, with TRBD2 matching 8 bases. Unmatched junction bases numbered 2, after V lost 3 bases and J lost 1 base. CDR3 size: 15 residues. The germline gives CDR1 SGHRS, CDR2 YFSETQ. CDR3 DNA sequence: TGCGCCAGCAGCTCGAGCGGGAGGAACACCGGGGAGCTGTTTTTT. Amino acids: CASSSSGRNTGELFF.

The chain combines TRBV30 with TRBJ2-7, with D possibly being TRBD2 (5 bases). CDR3 length: 12 amino acids. V was clipped by 5 bases and J by 1 base, with 9 bases between them. Germline-derived CDR1 and CDR2 are GTSNPN and SVGIG (reference sequence). CDR3 bases: TGTGCCTGGTCGAGGGAGTCCTACGAGCAGTACTTC. Its protein product is CAWSRESYEQYF. Complete variable domain (other parts from reference TRBV30 and TRBJ2-7): SQTIHQWPATLVQPVGSPLSLECTVEGTSNPNLYWYRQAAGRGLQLLFYSVGIGQISSEVPQNLSASRPQDRQFILSSKKLLLSDSGFYLCAWSRESYEQYFGPGTRLTVT.

In regard to this clone: Compared with germline, one end of the junction differs, possibly owing to a read error. The V call is TRBV27, the J call TRBJ2-7; possibly TRBD1 for D (6 bases). The CDR3 length is 14 residues. Germline V gives CDR1 MNHEY, CDR2 SMNVEV (reference sequence). The chain's CDR3 is CACSLVQGSYEQYF. The DNA of the CDR3 is TGTGCCTGCAGTTTAGTACAGGGTTCCTACGAGCAGTACTTC.

V is TRBV27 and J is TRBJ2-5; 8 bases align to TRBD1. The CDR3 extends over 17 amino acids. The V segment lost 4 bases and the J segment 4 bases; nucleotides outside the gene matches: 14. Germline loops: CDR1 MNHEY, CDR2 SMNVEV (reference sequence). CDR3 bases: TGTGCCAGCAGTTCAGACAGGGGTCTGGGGCTTGCAGAGACCCAGTACTTC. It encodes CASSSDRGLGLAETQYF.

The chain links TRBV7-6 to TRBJ1-5; 8 bases line up with TRBD1. J lost 2 bases, V lost 6 bases, and 12 bases had no gene match. The CDR3 runs to 17 residues. Germline CDR1 reads SGHVS; CDR2 reads FNYEAQ. Here the CDR3 reads CASRLKVGGQGNQPQHF. The CDR3 bases are TGTGCCAGCAGGCTGAAGGTAGGGGGACAGGGCAATCAGCCCCAGCATTTT.

The rearrangement joins TRBV4-2 to TRBJ1-5; D not certain. Trimming cost V 0 bases and J 2 bases, with 11 bases left between them. In germline, CDR1 is LGHNA, CDR2 YNFKEQ. The CDR3 is 16 residues long. The CDR3 sequence: CASSQDGGPGNQPQHF. CDR3 DNA sequence: TGTGCCAGCAGCCAAGATGGAGGGCCGGGCAATCAGCCCCAGCATTTT.

The rearrangement joins TRBV7-9 to TRBJ1-1, with D possibly being TRBD1 (5 bases). Between the trimmed V and J ends, which lost 5 bases and 4 bases, there was a span of 20 bases. Germline CDR1 SEHNR, CDR2 FQNEAQ (reference sequence). This CDR3 region has 16 residues. DNA for the CDR3: TGTGCCAGCAGCCCATTCGACGCGGGGGTGGGCACTGAAGCTTTCTTT. Translating it yields CASSPFDAGVGTEAFF. Based on the CDR3 plus reference TRBV7-9 and TRBJ1-1, the full variable domain is DTGVSQNPRHKITKRGQNVTFRCDPISEHNRLYWYRQTLGQGPEFLTYFQNEAQLEKSRLLSDRFSAERPKGSFSTLEIQRTEQGDSAMYLCASSPFDAGVGTEAFFGQGTRLTVV.

The chain joins TRBV19 to TRBJ2-3; 12 nucleotides line up with TRBD2. This CDR3 is 17 amino acids long. The ends lost 6 bases at V and 4 bases at J; junction bases unmatched: 11. Germline CDR1 is LNHDA and CDR2 is SQIVND (reference sequence). CDR3 DNA: TGTGCCAGTAGCCTCGGACTAGCGGGGTCCGGGGCAGATACGCAGTATTTT. Amino acid sequence: CASSLGLAGSGADTQYF.

This clone was seen once. This chain links TRBV13 with TRBJ2-7; TRBD2 agrees at 9 bases. CDR3 length: 14 amino acids. From germline, CDR1 is PRHDT and CDR2 FYEKMQ (reference sequence). The V and J ends lost 5 bases and 4 bases, in that order; junction bases with no gene match: 6. The CDR3: CASSTGSGRYEQYF. Written as DNA, the CDR3 is TGTGCCAGCAGCACTGGGAGCGGGAGGTACGAGCAGTACTTC. The full variable domain, in which reference TRBV13 and TRBJ2-7 provide the parts outside the CDR3, is AAGVIQSPRHLIKEKRETATLKCYPIPRHDTVYWYQQGPGQDPQFLISFYEKMQSDKGSIPDRFSAQQFSDYHSELNMSSLELGDSALYFCASSTGSGRYEQYFGPGTRLTVT.

The V gene is TRBV6-5, the J gene TRBJ2-5; 9 bases are a match to TRBD1. Germline V gene data show CDR1 as MNHEY and CDR2 as SVGAGI. The junction had 8 bases not matched to a gene; V was cut back by 4 bases and J by 5 bases. This CDR3 region has 15 residues. The CDR3 region is CASSSGTGFGETQYF. Written as DNA, the CDR3 is TGTGCCAGCAGTTCCGGGACAGGGTTTGGGGAGACCCAGTACTTC.

The chain recombines TRBV9 with TRBJ1-5, with 10 bases that match TRBD1. This CDR3 comprises 19 residues. The trim removed 0 bases at V and 4 bases at J, leaving 13 bases unmatched. CDR1 and CDR2 (germline): SGDLS, YYNGEE. CDR3 DNA: TGTGCCAGCAGCGTAGTCTCGGGGTGCCGGACAGGGGGAAATCAGCCCCAGCATTTT. Protein product: CASSVVSGCRTGGNQPQHF.

This clone was seen only a few times. This sequence joins TRBV29-1 and TRBJ1-1, with TRBD1 as a possible D gene (5 bases). The CDR3 has 12 amino acids. The V end lost 6 bases, the J end lost 3 bases, and 11 bases lay between the germline ends. Germline CDR1 is SQVTM and CDR2 is ANQGSEA. The CDR3 nucleotides are TGCAGCGTGGAGGGGAAATACACTGAAGCTTTCTTT. Amino acids: CSVEGKYTEAFF.

This rearrangement joins TRBV7-7 to TRBJ2-1; D not resolved. The CDR3 spans 13 residues. Trimming took off 1 base at V and 5 bases at J, with 6 bases between the two ends. Looked up from germline, CDR1 is SSHAT and CDR2 is FNYEAQ (reference sequence). CDR3 protein: CASSLDSHNEQFF. The CDR3 nucleotides read TGTGCCAGCAGCTTAGACAGCCACAATGAGCAGTTCTTC.

V usage is TRBV30 and J usage is TRBJ2-5; 15 nucleotides align to TRBD2. The CDR3 runs 16 residues. V was clipped by 7 bases and J by 9 bases; unmatched bases: 15. In germline, CDR1 is GTSNPN, CDR2 SVGIG (reference sequence). CDR3 sequence: CAFPPGLAGGLGAQYF. The CDR3 DNA is TGTGCCTTCCCACCGGGACTAGCGGGAGGTTTGGGGGCCCAGTACTTC.

This clone occurred a few times. The chain carries TRBV5-5 and TRBJ1-6; D remains ambiguous. The CDR3 contains 14 residues. Trimming stripped 4 bases from V and 7 bases from J, with 12 bases between. Germline CDR1 reads SGHKS; CDR2 reads YYEKEE (reference sequence). The DNA of the CDR3 is TGTGCCAGCAGCCCCCGGGTCACGAATTCACCCCTCCACTTT. Translation: CASSPRVTNSPLHF.

The V call is TRBV7-8, the J call TRBJ1-6, with D possibly being TRBD1 (5 bases). With 1 base removed from V and 10 bases from J, the gap between germline ends came to 11 bases. Germline V gene lookup returns CDR1 SGHVS and CDR2 FQNEAQ. The CDR3 runs 14 residues. DNA for the CDR3: TGTGCCAGCAGCTTAGGGGGGGGAGGATCACCCCTCCACTTT. This encodes CASSLGGGGSPLHF.